These 18 T cell receptor beta chains share one sample of origin, sequenced in a study of T cell responses to AZD1222 COVID-19 vaccine (TCRdb year 2021). The library was obtained by the immunoSEQ multiplex PCR assay. TCRdb took this table from immuneACCESS and kept in-frame rearrangements with V and J called. Such tables lack part of the clones; where checked against another copy, unresolved V genes explain under half of the gap, and the rest is unexplained. Here the sample has some 150,000 clones; more than 90% occur a single time. The ten biggest clones cover 1.5% to 2% of the sample. Per the publication, the time point label means: baseline before first vaccination. Sequencing used peripheral blood, obtained on day 0 of AZD1222 vaccination. These receptors came from an adult in good health.

The rearrangement joins TRBV27 to TRBJ2-7, with 9 positions matching TRBD1. Trimming cost V 5 bases and J 5 bases; bases outside gene matches: 10. This CDR3 contains 15 residues. In germline, CDR1 is MNHEY, CDR2 SMNVEV (reference sequence). CDR3 in DNA: TGTGCCAGCAGTCCCCCCCCCGGGACAGGGAACGAGCAGTACTTC. Residues: CASSPPPGTGNEQYF.

The chain couples TRBV30 to TRBJ1-4; D is perhaps TRBD1 (5 bases). The germline V and J ends were trimmed by 1 base and 10 bases, with 13 bases remaining between them. Germline lookup yields CDR1 GTSNPN and CDR2 SVGIG (reference sequence). This CDR3 is built from 13 residues. CDR3 in DNA: TGTGCCTGGAGTGGAGGGGTAGTGGGAAAACTGTTTTTT. This gives the protein CAWSGGVVGKLFF.

The rearrangement uses TRBV7-9 and TRBJ1-1, with 9 positions matching TRBD1. V lost 4 bases, J lost 11 bases, and 8 bases stayed unmatched. CDR3 length: 13 amino acids. CDR1 and CDR2 (germline): SEHNR, FQNEAQ (reference sequence). The CDR3 loop is CASSSRTGVDAFF. CDR3 nucleotides: TGTGCCAGCAGCTCCAGGACAGGGGTCGACGCTTTCTTT.

The chain combines TRBV29-1 with TRBJ2-1, with D hard to call. The V and J ends lost 4 bases and 9 bases respectively, with 16 bases between them. The CDR3 spans 13 residues. CDR1 is SQVTM, CDR2 ANQGSEA, per germline. In nucleotides, the CDR3 is TGCAGCGTTGGAAAGACCAGTAGGTTTGAGCAGTTCTTC. Translation: CSVGKTSRFEQFF.

V and J are TRBV6-5 and TRBJ2-3, with 7 nucleotides matching TRBD1. Per germline, CDR1 MNHEY and CDR2 SVGAGI. The CDR3 length is 14 residues. The V gene end was trimmed by 5 bases and the J gene end by 6 bases; junction bases not matched to a gene: 8. The CDR3, as DNA: TGTGCCAGCAGTCCTTCGACAGGGTCCGATACGCAGTATTTT. Amino acid sequence: CASSPSTGSDTQYF.

The J gene is TRBJ2-1, the V gene TRBV6-2 or TRBV6-3, with D perhaps being TRBD1 or TRBD2 (5 bases each). The germline gives CDR1 MNHEY, CDR2 SVGEGT. V lost 2 bases and J 6 bases, leaving 8 bases between the germline ends. This CDR3 comprises 13 residues. The CDR3 DNA reads TGTGCCAGCAGTTACAGGGGACCCAATGAGCAGTTCTTC. Residues: CASSYRGPNEQFF.

This chain connects TRBV7-9 to TRBJ1-2; 9 nucleotides match TRBD1. The CDR3 covers 13 residues. J was trimmed by 7 bases and V by 4 bases; bases with no gene match: 4. Looked up from germline, CDR1 is SEHNR and CDR2 is FQNEAQ (reference sequence). This chain's CDR3 is CASSSQGALGYTF. The CDR3 coding sequence is TGTGCCAGCAGCTCACAGGGGGCGCTTGGCTACACCTTC. The whole variable domain, remainder taken from reference TRBV7-9 and TRBJ1-2, is DTGVSQNPRHKITKRGQNVTFRCDPISEHNRLYWYRQTLGQGPEFLTYFQNEAQLEKSRLLSDRFSAERPKGSFSTLEIQRTEQGDSAMYLCASSSQGALGYTFGSGTRLTVV.

V usage is TRBV4-2 and J usage is TRBJ2-1; 12 nucleotides match TRBD2. The trim removed 3 bases at V and 4 bases at J, leaving 4 bases unmatched. The CDR3 extends over 16 amino acids. Germline values: CDR1 LGHNA, CDR2 YNFKEQ. The CDR3 region is CASSQTSGSGYNEQFF. CDR3 bases: TGTGCCAGCAGCCAGACTAGCGGGAGCGGTTACAATGAGCAGTTCTTC.

The V gene is TRBV6-5, the J gene TRBJ1-5; D unresolved. This CDR3 region has 14 residues. Trimming removed 6 bases at V and 0 bases at J, with 9 bases between. Germline V lookup: CDR1 MNHEY, CDR2 SVGAGI. The CDR3 here is CASSSRGSNQPQHF. The CDR3 DNA sequence: TGTGCCAGCAGCTCGCGAGGTAGCAATCAGCCCCAGCATTTT.

The CDR3 DNA sequence: TGTGCCAGCAGTTACGCAGGGGACGAGCAGTACTTC. The encoded protein is CASSYAGDEQYF. The rearrangement uses TRBV6-5 and TRBJ2-7; weak D call: TRBD1 (6 bases). This CDR3 comprises 12 residues. Looked up from germline, CDR1 is MNHEY and CDR2 is SVGAGI. Trimming pared 2 bases from V and 5 bases from J, leaving 7 bases between.

The genes are TRBV7-3 and TRBJ2-7; D may match TRBD1 or TRBD2 (6 bases each). Germline V gene data show CDR1 as SGHTA and CDR2 as FQGTGA. Between the trimmed V and J ends, which lost 0 bases and 3 bases, there was a span of 9 bases. The CDR3 is made up of 14 amino acids. The CDR3 DNA follows: TGTGCCAGCAGCTTAACGAGGGGGGACTACGAGCAGTACTTC. This gives the protein CASSLTRGDYEQYF.

In its sample, this clone was seen once. The J gene is TRBJ2-3, the V gene TRBV11-2; D remains unclear. The germline CDR1 and CDR2 sequences are SGHAT and FQNNGV. This CDR3 has 16 amino acids. The germline V and J ends were trimmed by 1 base and 2 bases, with 13 bases remaining between them. Here the CDR3 reads CASSLGSQTNTDTQYF. The CDR3 DNA is TGTGCCAGCAGCTTAGGTTCCCAAACAAACACAGATACGCAGTATTTT.

The chain recombines TRBV7-8 with TRBJ1-5; 7 bases agree with TRBD1. The CDR3 runs 14 residues. The ends lost 7 bases at V and 4 bases at J; junction bases unmatched: 7. Germline CDR1 reads SGHVS; CDR2 reads FQNEAQ. This chain's CDR3 is CASTRRGGNQPQHF. Here the CDR3 DNA reads TGTGCCAGCACCCGCAGGGGGGGAAATCAGCCCCAGCATTTT.

The J gene is TRBJ1-1, the V gene TRBV20-1; D is perhaps TRBD1 (5 bases). The CDR3 has 12 residues. Germline CDR1 DFQATT, CDR2 SNEGSKA (reference sequence). Trimming left V 4 bases short and J 1 base short, with 7 bases between. This chain's CDR3 is CSATDRNTEAFF. Written as DNA, the CDR3 is TGCAGTGCTACTGACAGGAACACTGAAGCTTTCTTT.

A word on this clone: At one boundary the junction diverges from the germline segment, which might be a read error. V is TRBV7-7 and J is TRBJ2-5; 8 positions match TRBD1. CDR1 is SSHAT, CDR2 FNYEAQ, per germline (reference sequence). There are 14 residues in the CDR3. CDR3 protein: CASSLGSGGQTQYF. In DNA form, the CDR3 reads TGTGCTAGCAGCTTAGGTTCAGGGGGCCAGACCCAGTACTTC. Looking up the rest from reference TRBV7-7 and TRBJ2-5 gives the full variable domain: GAGVSQSPRYKVTKRGQDVTLRCDPISSHATLYWYQQALGQGPEFLTYFNYEAQPDKSGLPSDRFSAERPEGSISTLTIQRTEQRDSAMYRCASSLGSGGQTQYFGPGTRLLVL.

V usage is TRBV27 and J usage is TRBJ1-2; 9 bases map to TRBD1. CDR3 length: 17 residues. The germline gives CDR1 MNHEY, CDR2 SMNVEV (reference sequence). The junction had 14 bases not matched to a gene; V was cut back by 5 bases and J by 4 bases. Here the CDR3 reads CASSLLPRTGVSYGYTF. In nucleotides, the CDR3 is TGTGCCAGCAGTCTCCTACCGAGGACAGGGGTTTCCTATGGCTACACCTTC.

In its sample, this clone ranks as medium-sized (0.01 to 0.1%). The V and J genes are TRBV15 and TRBJ2-7; unclear D gene. CDR3 length equals 13 residues. V lost 7 bases to trimming and J lost 5 bases, with 15 bases between them. Per the germline V gene, CDR1 is LNHNV and CDR2 is YYDKDF (reference sequence). Here the CDR3 DNA reads TGTGCCACCACCGAACAGTACATCCACGAGCAGTACTTC. This codes for CATTEQYIHEQYF. The full variable domain, in which reference TRBV15 and TRBJ2-7 provide the parts outside the CDR3, is DAMVIQNPRYQVTQFGKPVTLSCSQTLNHNVMYWYQQKSSQAPKLLFHYYDKDFNNEADTPDNFQSRRPNTSFCFLDIRSPGLGDTAMYLCATTEQYIHEQYFGPGTRLTVT.

The chain is built from TRBV5-6 and TRBJ1-1, with 7 bases identical to TRBD1. Losses at the gene ends were 4 bases for V and 4 bases for J; bases not matched to a gene: 13. Germline V lookup: CDR1 SGHDT, CDR2 YYEEEE. The CDR3 sequence is 16 residues long. The CDR3 nucleotides are TGTGCCAGCAGCCCTAGGGAGTTGAAGGGGGCCACTGAAGCTTTCTTT. Encoded protein: CASSPRELKGATEAFF.